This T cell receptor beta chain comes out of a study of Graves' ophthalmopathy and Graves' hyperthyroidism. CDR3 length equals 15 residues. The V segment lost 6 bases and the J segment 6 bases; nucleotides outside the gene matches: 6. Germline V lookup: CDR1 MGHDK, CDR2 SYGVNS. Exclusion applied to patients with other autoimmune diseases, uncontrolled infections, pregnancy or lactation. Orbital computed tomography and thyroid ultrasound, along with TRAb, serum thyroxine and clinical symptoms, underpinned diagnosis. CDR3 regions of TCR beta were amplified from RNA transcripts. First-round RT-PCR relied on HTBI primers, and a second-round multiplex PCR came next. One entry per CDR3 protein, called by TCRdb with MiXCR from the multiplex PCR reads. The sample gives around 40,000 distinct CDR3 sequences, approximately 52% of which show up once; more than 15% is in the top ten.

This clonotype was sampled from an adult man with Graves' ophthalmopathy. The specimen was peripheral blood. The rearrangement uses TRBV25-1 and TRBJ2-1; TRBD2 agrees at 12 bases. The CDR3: CASRDSSGRGNEQFF. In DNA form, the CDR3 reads TGTGCCAGCAGGGATTCTAGCGGGAGGGGCAATGAGCAGTTCTTC.